Shown below are 22 T cell receptor beta chains from a single sample sequenced in a study of cytomegalovirus exposure and HLA in healthy donors. The PCR was carried out with 60 Vbeta primers and 13 Jbeta primers. Profiled with immunoSEQ multiplex PCR; TCRdb holds only in-frame clones, not every one. The sample carries 58,000 or so clones, around 68% recorded once. Sequencing was carried out using PBMCs. These receptors all come from a man aged 50 to 59 in good health and CMV-seropositive.

Only a few counts were recorded for this clone. The chain joins TRBV5-1 to TRBJ1-1, with TRBD1 as a possible D gene (5 bases). V was trimmed by 0 bases and J by 2 bases, leaving 11 bases between them. Looked up from germline, CDR1 is SGHRS and CDR2 is YFSETQ. The CDR3 loop spans 15 amino acids. The CDR3 is CASSLGGAANTEAFF. DNA for the CDR3: TGCGCCAGCAGCTTGGGTGGGGCAGCTAACACTGAAGCTTTCTTT.

V gene TRBV6-5 combines with J gene TRBJ1-1; D is perhaps TRBD1 (5 bases). With 0 bases removed from V and 3 bases from J, the gap between germline ends came to 8 bases. CDR1 and CDR2 (germline): MNHEY, SVGAGI. The CDR3 runs 14 residues. The CDR3 loop is CASSYSAGYTEAFF. CDR3 sequence (DNA): TGTGCCAGCAGTTACTCTGCAGGGTACACTGAAGCTTTCTTT.

The chain employs TRBV19 and TRBJ2-2; 7 bases are shared with TRBD1. Germline CDR1 is LNHDA and CDR2 is SQIVND (reference sequence). CDR3 length equals 14 residues. The V and J ends lost 3 bases and 4 bases, in that order; junction bases with no gene match: 2. CDR3: CASSMTGTTGELFF. As DNA, the CDR3 is TGTGCCAGTAGTATGACAGGGACCACCGGGGAGCTGTTTTTT.

This sequence joins TRBV7-2 and TRBJ2-2; TRBD2 agrees at 11 bases. This CDR3 contains 16 residues. Germline CDR1 reads SGHTA; CDR2 reads FQGNSA. With 1 base clipped from V and 5 bases from J, the junction kept 3 bases outside the gene matches. In DNA, the CDR3 is TGTGCCAGCAGCTTAGTTGGGACTAGCGGTACCGGGGAGCTGTTTTTT. Its translation is CASSLVGTSGTGELFF.

This clone has only one observation. The J gene is TRBJ1-2, the V gene TRBV5-1, with 12 nucleotides matching TRBD1. Trimming removed 1 base from V and 7 bases from J; junction bases left unmatched: 5. The CDR3 is 15 amino acids. Germline V gene lookup returns CDR1 SGHRS and CDR2 YFSETQ. CDR3 sequence reads: CASSLRDRGQSGYTF. CDR3 nucleotide sequence: TGCGCCAGCAGCTTGAGGGACAGGGGGCAGAGTGGCTACACCTTC.

The chain is built from TRBV11-2 and TRBJ2-7; TRBD2 matches 14 bases. This CDR3 is 18 amino acids long. With V trimmed by 5 bases and J by 3 bases, 12 bases remained unmatched. CDR1 SGHAT and CDR2 FQNNGV come from the germline V gene. The CDR3 protein is CASSTRGTSGRRSYEQYF. The CDR3 nucleotides read TGTGCCAGCAGCACGCGCGGGACTAGCGGGAGAAGGAGCTACGAGCAGTACTTC.

V usage is TRBV6-1 and J usage is TRBJ1-4; 9 positions match TRBD1. CDR3 length equals 14 residues. V shed 5 bases, J shed 7 bases, and the junction held 5 bases outside the gene matches. Germline V gene sequence: CDR1 MNHNS, CDR2 SASEGT. The CDR3 protein is CASSRTGGGEKLFF. In DNA, the CDR3 is TGTGCCAGCAGTCGAACAGGGGGCGGTGAAAAACTGTTTTTT.

The V call is TRBV7-9, the J call TRBJ1-1; no clear D gene. With 3 bases removed from V and 4 bases from J, the gap between germline ends came to 9 bases. This CDR3 contains 13 residues. Germline V gene sequence: CDR1 SEHNR, CDR2 FQNEAQ (reference sequence). In nucleotides, the CDR3 is TGTGCCAGCAGCTTTGGGAGTTTCACTGAAGCTTTCTTT. It translates to CASSFGSFTEAFF.

The rearrangement uses TRBV7-7 and TRBJ2-1; 9 nucleotides align to TRBD2. Germline values: CDR1 SSHAT, CDR2 FNYEAQ (reference sequence). The length of the CDR3 is 15 residues. V gave up 5 bases and J gave up 7 bases; unmatched junction bases: 9. The CDR3 spells CASSPSAGGRNEQFF. CDR3 in DNA: TGTGCCAGCAGCCCGTCAGCGGGAGGTCGAAATGAGCAGTTCTTC.

The chain combines TRBV29-1 with TRBJ2-7; TRBD1 is a possible D gene (6 bases). The V gene lost 4 bases and the J gene lost 11 bases, with 9 bases spanning the gap. The V gene's germline CDR1 is SQVTM and CDR2 ANQGSEA. The CDR3 consists of 9 residues. CDR3 residues: CSVGAGEYF. Here the CDR3 DNA reads TGCAGCGTTGGGGCAGGGGAGTACTTC.

This chain links TRBV9 with TRBJ1-4; 10 nucleotides agree with TRBD1. This CDR3 spans 15 amino acids. Germline V gene lookup returns CDR1 SGDLS and CDR2 YYNGEE. The V and J ends lost 3 bases and 6 bases, in that order; junction bases with no gene match: 5. The CDR3 here is CASSETGQGYEKLFF. The CDR3 nucleotides read TGTGCCAGCAGCGAGACGGGACAGGGGTATGAAAAACTGTTTTTT.

The rearrangement uses TRBV7-6 and TRBJ1-4; D remains unclear. The length of the CDR3 is 12 residues. Trimming shortened V by 1 base and J by 12 bases, and 9 bases separated the two germline ends. Germline CDR1 is SGHVS and CDR2 is FNYEAQ. CDR3 sequence reads: CASSLGLRELFF. CDR3 DNA sequence: TGTGCCAGCAGCTTAGGATTGCGGGAACTGTTTTTT.

The rearrangement joins TRBV2 to TRBJ2-7, with TRBD1 matching 10 bases. The junction had 4 bases not matched to a gene; V was cut back by 5 bases and J by 3 bases. Per the germline V gene, CDR1 is SNHLY and CDR2 is FYNNEI. The CDR3 has 14 residues. DNA of the CDR3: TGTGCCAGCAGTCCCGGGACAGGGGACTACGAGCAGTACTTC. It encodes CASSPGTGDYEQYF.

The CDR3 loop reads CASSLRGGGGYEQYF. The DNA of the CDR3 is TGTGCCAGCAGCCTACGGGGCGGGGGAGGGTACGAGCAGTACTTC. The genes are TRBV27 and TRBJ2-7, with TRBD2 matching over 7 bases. CDR1 and CDR2 from the germline V gene are MNHEY and SMNVEV (reference sequence). The CDR3 runs 15 residues. J gave up 4 bases and V 6 bases, and 12 bases lay outside the gene matches.

The gene calls are TRBV30 and TRBJ1-1; D not certain. There are 15 residues in the CDR3. Per germline, CDR1 GTSNPN and CDR2 SVGIG (reference sequence). Trimming left V 3 bases short and J 1 base short, with 15 bases between. CDR3 DNA sequence: TGTGCCTGGAGGCGATTATTTGGAGAGAACACTGAAGCTTTCTTT. Protein product: CAWRRLFGENTEAFF.

The chain joins TRBV2 to TRBJ1-4; TRBD1 agrees at 7 bases. The CDR3 has 13 residues. In germline, CDR1 is SNHLY, CDR2 FYNNEI. Germline trimming cut 5 bases from V and 3 bases from J; bases unmatched to any gene: 0. CDR3 coding DNA: TGTGCCAGCAGTCAGGGGGCTAATGAAAAACTGTTTTTT. Residues: CASSQGANEKLFF. Filled out from reference TRBV2 and TRBJ1-4, the complete variable domain reads EPEVTQTPSHQVTQMGQEVILRCVPISNHLYFYWYRQILGQKVEFLVSFYNNEISEKSEIFDDQFSVERPDGSNFTLKIRSTKLEDSAMYFCASSQGANEKLFFGSGTQLSVL.

This chain joins TRBV5-1 and TRBJ2-3; 7 nucleotides line up with TRBD2. V lost 3 bases to trimming and J lost 3 bases; unmatched junction nucleotides: 10. The CDR3 runs 16 residues. The germline V gene encodes CDR1 SGHRS and CDR2 YFSETQ. CDR3 sequence: CASSSPRREITDTQYF. For the CDR3, the DNA is TGCGCCAGCAGCTCCCCCCGGCGGGAGATTACAGATACGCAGTATTTT.

The rearrangement uses TRBV29-1 and TRBJ1-1, with D perhaps TRBD1 (6 bases). Trimming removed 4 bases from V and 10 bases from J, with 16 bases in between. This CDR3 is 12 amino acids long. Germline CDR1 is SQVTM and CDR2 is ANQGSEA. In nucleotides, the CDR3 is TGCAGCGTTGCCGCAGGGGAGGGATTAGCTTTCTTT. Its protein product is CSVAAGEGLAFF.

This clone was picked up one time. This sequence joins TRBV18 and TRBJ1-5; 7 nucleotides align to TRBD1. CDR3 size: 14 residues. Looked up from germline, CDR1 is KGHSH and CDR2 is LQKENI. The junction had 7 bases not matched to a gene; V was cut back by 4 bases and J by 7 bases. The CDR3 region has the DNA TGTGCCAGCTCACTAGACAGGGCGCGGCAGCCCCAGCATTTT. Translating gives CASSLDRARQPQHF.

On this clone itself: One junction end does not reproduce the germline sequence, and a read error may be involved. This sample also contains other DNA sequences that code for the same CDR3. The rearrangement links TRBV5-1 to TRBJ1-1, with D unresolved. Germline CDR1 SGHRS, CDR2 YFSETQ. CDR3 length: 12 amino acids. CDR3 in amino acids: CASKMPSTEAFF. CDR3 DNA: TGCGCCAGCAAGATGCCGAGCACTGAAGCCTTCTTT.

The chain joins TRBV4-1 to TRBJ2-5, with TRBD2 as a possible D gene (6 bases). The CDR3 is 12 amino acids. The germline gives CDR1 MGHRA, CDR2 YSYEKL. Between the trimmed V and J ends, which lost 0 bases and 13 bases, there was a span of 12 bases. CDR3 sequence: CASSQDGGHPYF. CDR3 sequence (DNA): TGCGCCAGCAGCCAAGATGGAGGGCATCCGTACTTC.

The sample holds one count of this clone. V and J are TRBV27 and TRBJ2-7; 8 bases align to TRBD1. The length of the CDR3 is 13 residues. Germline V CDR1 and CDR2: MNHEY, SMNVEV (reference sequence). Trimming at V came to 6 bases and at J to 7 bases, leaving 8 bases not matched to a gene. CDR3 coding DNA: TGTGCCAGCAGCGACAGGGGATCTGGGGAGCAGTACTTC. Protein product: CASSDRGSGEQYF.